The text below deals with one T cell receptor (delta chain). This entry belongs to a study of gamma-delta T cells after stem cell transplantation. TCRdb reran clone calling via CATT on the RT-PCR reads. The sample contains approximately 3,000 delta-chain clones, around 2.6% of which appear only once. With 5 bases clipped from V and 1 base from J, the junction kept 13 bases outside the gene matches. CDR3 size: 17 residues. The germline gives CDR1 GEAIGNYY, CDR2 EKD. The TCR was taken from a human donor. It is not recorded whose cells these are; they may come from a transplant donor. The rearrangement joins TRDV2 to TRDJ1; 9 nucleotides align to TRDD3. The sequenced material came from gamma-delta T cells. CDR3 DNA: TGTGCCTGTGGCCGACTGGGGGAACGCCTCGTCACCGATAAACTCATCTTT. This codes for CACGRLGERLVTDKLIF.